This is a list of T cell receptor beta chains from one sample in a study of blood T cell repertoires in COVID-19. Method: immunoSEQ multiplex PCR; TCRdb's copy keeps in-frame clones and lacks some. Of around 300,000 clones listed, roughly nine tenths are singletons. Sequences were obtained from PBMCs or T cells enriched from blood (not recorded which). The receptors here all came from a woman in her 30s who had recovered from COVID-19. Each CDR3 is given with its conserved first and last residue. Each record gives: CDR3 length, D gene, clone size, J gene, V gene, CDR3 protein, CDR3 DNA. The D gene is left open where the match is weak. Clone size is shown for a subset of rows, as once, few, many or a class of expanded clone.

len: 14; d_gene: TRBD1; abundance: NA; j_gene: TRBJ2-7; v_gene: TRBV9; CDR3aa: CASSVGDRVYEQYF; CDR3nt: TGTGCCAGCAGCGTAGGGGACAGAGTTTACGAGCAGTACTTC
len: 14; d_gene: TRBD1; abundance: NA; j_gene: TRBJ1-3; v_gene: TRBV19; CDR3aa: CASWDRSSGNTIYF; CDR3nt: TGTGCCAGCTGGGACAGGAGCTCTGGAAACACCATATATTTT
len: 15; d_gene: NA; abundance: once; j_gene: TRBJ2-7; v_gene: TRBV7-2; CDR3aa: CASSLLSQGYYEQYF; CDR3nt: TGTGCCAGCAGTCTTCTGTCCCAGGGTTATTACGAGCAGTACTTC
len: 14; d_gene: NA; abundance: NA; j_gene: TRBJ2-2; v_gene: TRBV5-1; CDR3aa: CASSLEHGGGELFF; CDR3nt: TGCGCCAGCAGCTTGGAACACGGGGGTGGGGAGCTGTTTTTT
len: 16; d_gene: NA; abundance: NA; j_gene: TRBJ2-1; v_gene: TRBV6-5; CDR3aa: CASSYSGSGPYNEQFF; CDR3nt: TGTGCCAGCAGTTACTCAGGTAGCGGACCCTACAATGAGCAGTTCTTC
len: 15; d_gene: TRBD2; abundance: NA; j_gene: TRBJ2-7; v_gene: TRBV18; CDR3aa: CASSPTDGPGLSQYF; CDR3nt: TGTGCCAGCTCACCAACCGACGGTCCGGGACTATCACAGTACTTC
len: 15; d_gene: NA; abundance: NA; j_gene: TRBJ2-5; v_gene: TRBV2; CDR3aa: CASSGGRGLVETQYF; CDR3nt: TGTGCCAGCAGTGGCGGCAGGGGTTTGGTGGAGACCCAGTACTTC
len: 15; d_gene: TRBD1; abundance: NA; j_gene: TRBJ1-2; v_gene: TRBV19; CDR3aa: CASIAGAGGRYGYTF; CDR3nt: TGTGCCAGTATAGCCGGAGCAGGGGGTCGATATGGCTACACCTTC
len: 16; d_gene: TRBD2; abundance: once; j_gene: TRBJ2-1; v_gene: TRBV20-1; CDR3aa: CSASPSGSMSYNEQFF; CDR3nt: TGCAGTGCTAGTCCTAGCGGGAGCATGTCCTACAATGAGCAGTTCTTC
len: 16; d_gene: TRBD2; abundance: NA; j_gene: TRBJ2-2; v_gene: TRBV10-3; CDR3aa: CAISEWTSGRTGELFF; CDR3nt: TGTGCCATCAGTGAGTGGACTAGCGGGAGAACCGGGGAGCTGTTTTTT
len: 15; d_gene: NA; abundance: NA; j_gene: TRBJ2-1; v_gene: TRBV5-1; CDR3aa: CASSLQTAGMDEQFF; CDR3nt: TGCGCCAGCAGCTTGCAGACGGCGGGAATGGATGAGCAGTTCTTC
len: 18; d_gene: TRBD2; abundance: NA; j_gene: TRBJ2-5; v_gene: TRBV4-1; CDR3aa: CASSQPGTSVPRAETQYF; CDR3nt: TGCGCCAGCAGCCAACCCGGGACTAGCGTTCCGCGGGCGGAGACCCAGTACTTC
len: 15; d_gene: NA; abundance: NA; j_gene: TRBJ1-1; v_gene: TRBV14; CDR3aa: CASSQRFSSVHEAFF; CDR3nt: TGTGCCAGCAGCCAACGGTTTTCATCGGTCCATGAAGCTTTCTTT
len: 15; d_gene: TRBD1; abundance: NA; j_gene: TRBJ2-5; v_gene: TRBV4-3; CDR3aa: CASSQAAGGRETQYF; CDR3nt: TGCGCCAGCAGCCAAGCGGCAGGGGGCAGGGAGACCCAGTACTTC
len: 13; d_gene: TRBD2; abundance: NA; j_gene: TRBJ2-1; v_gene: TRBV7-2; CDR3aa: CASSPWGGNEQFF; CDR3nt: TGTGCCAGCAGCCCTTGGGGGGGCAATGAGCAGTTCTTC
len: 14; d_gene: TRBD1; abundance: NA; j_gene: TRBJ1-2; v_gene: TRBV25-1; CDR3aa: CASSEAGGGYGYTF; CDR3nt: TGTGCCAGCAGTGAGGCAGGGGGAGGCTATGGCTACACCTTC
len: 12; d_gene: TRBD1; abundance: NA; j_gene: TRBJ1-3; v_gene: TRBV12-3/TRBV12-4; CDR3aa: CASRGQRNTIYF; CDR3nt: TGTGCCAGCAGGGGACAGCGAAACACCATATATTTT
len: 15; d_gene: TRBD1; abundance: NA; j_gene: TRBJ1-3; v_gene: TRBV7-2; CDR3aa: CASSLWTGAGNTIYF; CDR3nt: TGTGCCAGCAGCTTATGGACAGGGGCAGGAAACACCATATATTTT
len: 19; d_gene: TRBD2; abundance: NA; j_gene: TRBJ2-7; v_gene: TRBV7-2; CDR3aa: CASSLVGGYGSLIPYEQYF; CDR3nt: TGTGCCAGCAGCTTAGTGGGGGGGTATGGATCCCTGATCCCCTACGAGCAGTACTTC
len: 17; d_gene: NA; abundance: NA; j_gene: TRBJ2-6; v_gene: TRBV30; CDR3aa: CAWSPWFYDSGANVLTF; CDR3nt: TGTGCCTGGTCCCCGTGGTTCTACGATTCTGGGGCCAACGTCCTGACTTTC
len: 13; d_gene: NA; abundance: NA; j_gene: TRBJ1-1; v_gene: TRBV10-3; CDR3aa: CAVSTGMNTEAFF; CDR3nt: TGTGCCGTCTCGACAGGCATGAACACTGAAGCTTTCTTT
len: 14; d_gene: TRBD2; abundance: NA; j_gene: TRBJ2-1; v_gene: TRBV7-9; CDR3aa: CASSLTSGSGEQFF; CDR3nt: TGTGCCAGCAGCTTAACTAGCGGGAGTGGCGAGCAGTTCTTC
len: 14; d_gene: TRBD2; abundance: NA; j_gene: TRBJ2-7; v_gene: TRBV29-1; CDR3aa: CSVEVAGVSYEQYF; CDR3nt: TGCAGCGTTGAGGTAGCGGGAGTTTCCTACGAGCAGTACTTC
len: 13; d_gene: NA; abundance: NA; j_gene: TRBJ2-7; v_gene: TRBV12-3/TRBV12-4; CDR3aa: CASSLFRSYEQYF; CDR3nt: TGTGCCAGCAGTTTATTTCGGTCCTACGAGCAGTACTTC
len: 15; d_gene: TRBD2; abundance: NA; j_gene: TRBJ2-4; v_gene: TRBV2; CDR3aa: CASSEGTSGSDIQYF; CDR3nt: TGTGCCAGCAGTGAAGGGACTAGCGGGAGTGACATTCAGTACTTC
len: 16; d_gene: TRBD1; abundance: NA; j_gene: TRBJ2-2; v_gene: TRBV19; CDR3aa: CASSAQGTGGTGELFF; CDR3nt: TGTGCCAGTAGTGCCCAAGGGACAGGGGGCACCGGGGAGCTGTTTTTT
len: 15; d_gene: TRBD2; abundance: NA; j_gene: TRBJ2-7; v_gene: TRBV3-1/TRBV3-2; CDR3aa: CASSQLAGGTYEQYF; CDR3nt: TGTGCCAGCAGCCAGTTAGCGGGAGGGACCTACGAGCAGTACTTC
len: 12; d_gene: TRBD1; abundance: few; j_gene: TRBJ1-2; v_gene: TRBV12-3/TRBV12-4; CDR3aa: CASSSPGQGHLF; CDR3nt: TGTGCCAGCAGTTCCCCTGGACAGGGACATCTCTTC
len: 17; d_gene: NA; abundance: NA; j_gene: TRBJ2-7; v_gene: TRBV13; CDR3aa: CASSTRGSLPGSYEQYF; CDR3nt: TGTGCCAGCAGCACGAGAGGTAGTTTACCCGGCTCCTACGAGCAGTACTTC
len: 17; d_gene: NA; abundance: NA; j_gene: TRBJ1-1; v_gene: TRBV5-1; CDR3aa: CASSLLMWGEMNTEAFF; CDR3nt: TGCGCCAGCAGCTTGTTGATGTGGGGGGAAATGAACACTGAAGCTTTCTTT
len: 14; d_gene: NA; abundance: few; j_gene: TRBJ2-7; v_gene: TRBV7-9; CDR3aa: CASSRGQIPYEQYF; CDR3nt: TGTGCCAGCAGCCGCGGACAGATCCCCTACGAGCAGTACTTC
len: 15; d_gene: TRBD1; abundance: NA; j_gene: TRBJ2-4; v_gene: TRBV6-6; CDR3aa: CASSYRPDRAGWRYF; CDR3nt: TGTGCCAGCAGTTACCGACCAGACAGGGCGGGTTGGAGGTACTTC
len: 16; d_gene: NA; abundance: NA; j_gene: TRBJ2-5; v_gene: TRBV18; CDR3aa: CASSPTGTLDPETQYF; CDR3nt: TGTGCCAGCTCACCAACCGGGACTCTAGACCCAGAGACCCAGTACTTC
len: 15; d_gene: TRBD1; abundance: NA; j_gene: TRBJ2-1; v_gene: TRBV25-1; CDR3aa: CASSLRDRDLNEQFF; CDR3nt: TGTGCCAGCAGTCTCCGGGACAGGGATCTCAATGAGCAGTTCTTC
len: 14; d_gene: TRBD1; abundance: NA; j_gene: TRBJ2-3; v_gene: TRBV5-1; CDR3aa: CASAPGQPTDTQYF; CDR3nt: TGCGCCAGCGCCCCGGGACAGCCCACAGATACGCAGTATTTT
len: 15; d_gene: TRBD2; abundance: NA; j_gene: TRBJ2-1; v_gene: TRBV6-2/TRBV6-3; CDR3aa: CASSRLAGVYNEQFF; CDR3nt: TGTGCCAGCAGCCGCCTAGCGGGAGTCTACAATGAGCAGTTCTTC
len: 14; d_gene: TRBD1; abundance: NA; j_gene: TRBJ2-7; v_gene: TRBV6-5; CDR3aa: CASSPRQGAREQYF; CDR3nt: TGTGCCAGCAGTCCAAGACAGGGGGCGCGGGAGCAGTACTTC